Sequencing of this T cell receptor beta chain was carried out in a study of blood T cell repertoires in COVID-19. The germline V gene has CDR1 LGHDT and CDR2 YNNKEL (reference sequence). The CDR3 has 15 amino acids. Trimming pared 1 base from V and 8 bases from J, leaving 15 bases between. The protocol was immunoSEQ multiplex PCR, while the TCRdb copy is restricted to in-frame clones and leaves out a portion. The sample lists 100,000 to 120,000 clones, 85% to 90% occurring once. The sequencing sample was made of peripheral blood. This TCR came from a woman aged 50 to 65 with acute or convalescent COVID-19. The V gene is TRBV3-1 (or the pseudogene TRBV3-2), the J gene TRBJ2-1; tentative D call: TRBD2 (6 bases). The CDR3 DNA reads TGTGCCAGCAGCCAAGGTACGACTAGTCGGCATGAGCAGTTCTTC. Its translation: CASSQGTTSRHEQFF.